This entry lists 23 T cell receptor beta chains sequenced from one sample in a study of technical replicates of blood from a handful of donors. The table came from immunoSEQ multiplex PCR; TCRdb's copy has only in-frame clones and leaves some out. The sample holds 60,000 to 80,000 clones, roughly 89% seen once. Sequenced material: PBMCs. These receptors were collected from a human donor in good health. Some clones in this sample may be carry-over from other donors' samples.

This clone is a singleton in its sample. This rearrangement joins TRBV2 to TRBJ1-1; no firm D call. Trimming stripped 5 bases from V and 2 bases from J, with 21 bases between. This CDR3 comprises 17 residues. The germline gives CDR1 SNHLY, CDR2 FYNNEI. The CDR3 sequence: CASSPLWQVNLNTEAFF. As DNA, the CDR3 is TGTGCCAGCAGTCCCCTCTGGCAGGTGAACCTCAACACTGAAGCTTTCTTT.

This sequence joins TRBV27 and TRBJ2-3; D unresolved. Trimming took off 2 bases at V and 3 bases at J, with 18 bases between the two ends. Germline V gene sequence: CDR1 MNHEY, CDR2 SMNVEV (reference sequence). The CDR3 loop spans 17 amino acids. This CDR3 reads CASSLTRTVGRTDTQYF. The DNA of the CDR3 is TGTGCCAGCAGTTTAACTCGCACGGTTGGTCGAACAGATACGCAGTATTTT.

This rearrangement joins TRBV19 to TRBJ2-5, with TRBD2 as a possible D gene (5 bases). V was trimmed by 8 bases and J by 4 bases, leaving 17 bases between them. CDR3 length: 14 residues. The germline gives CDR1 LNHDA, CDR2 SQIVND (reference sequence). CDR3 nucleotide sequence: TGTGCCAGTGCTCTTGTCGGGATAAGAGAGACCCAGTACTTC. Its translation: CASALVGIRETQYF.

The genes are TRBV11-2 and TRBJ1-1, with 7 bases lining up with TRBD1. Germline-derived CDR1 and CDR2 are SGHAT and FQNNGV. The CDR3 is 15 amino acids. V shed 6 bases and J 0 bases; nucleotides not matched to a gene: 7. The CDR3: CASRPGQALNTEAFF. The CDR3 DNA reads TGTGCCAGCAGACCAGGACAGGCCCTGAACACTGAAGCTTTCTTT.

V usage is TRBV5-6 and J usage is TRBJ2-7; D gene ambiguous. The V end lost 4 bases, the J end lost 6 bases, and 14 bases lay between the germline ends. Germline-derived CDR1 and CDR2 are SGHDT and YYEEEE. The CDR3 totals 13 residues. As DNA, the CDR3 is TGTGCCAGCAGCCCCGGGTTTTCTGTCGAGCAGTACTTC. Translating it yields CASSPGFSVEQYF. Variable domain in full (rest from reference TRBV5-6 and TRBJ2-7): DAGVTQSPTHLIKTRGQQVTLRCSPKSGHDTVSWYQQALGQGPQFIFQYYEEEERQRGNFPDRFSGHQFPNYSSELNVNALLLGDSALYLCASSPGFSVEQYFGPGTRLTVT.

V is TRBV4-3 and J is TRBJ1-2; 9 positions agree with TRBD1. CDR1 is LGHNA and CDR2 is YSLEER in the germline V gene. The junction had 2 bases not matched to a gene; V was cut back by 3 bases and J by 0 bases. The CDR3 spans 15 residues. The CDR3 region has the DNA TGCGCCAGCAGCCAGGACAGGGGAGCTAACTATGGCTACACCTTC. Its protein is CASSQDRGANYGYTF.

This chain uses TRBV10-3 with TRBJ2-1, with a weak D call TRBD1 (5 bases). Trimming took off 6 bases at V and 6 bases at J, with 9 bases between the two ends. The germline V gene encodes CDR1 ENHRY and CDR2 SYGVKD. There are 12 residues in the CDR3. The CDR3 loop reads CAISPDSNEQFF. The CDR3 nucleotides read TGTGCCATCAGCCCCGACAGCAATGAGCAGTTCTTC.

The table lists this clone with a few counts. The J gene is TRBJ2-2, the V gene TRBV2, with D possibly being TRBD2 (5 bases). Germline loops: CDR1 SNHLY, CDR2 FYNNEI. The CDR3 totals 13 residues. Trimming cost V 6 bases and J 6 bases, with 11 bases left between them. DNA of the CDR3: TGTGCCAGCAGACCCAGCGGAGCCGGGGAGCTGTTTTTT. This codes for CASRPSGAGELFF.

CDR3 protein: CASSQEWQDFWPQHF. In DNA form, the CDR3 reads TGCGCCAGCAGCCAAGAGTGGCAGGACTTTTGGCCCCAGCATTTT. The chain recombines TRBV4-3 with TRBJ1-5; no clear D. In germline, CDR1 is LGHNA, CDR2 YSLEER. The length of the CDR3 is 15 residues. The V gene lost 0 bases and the J gene lost 9 bases, with 15 bases spanning the gap.

V usage is TRBV6-1 and J usage is TRBJ1-2, with a possible D match to TRBD1 (5 bases). CDR1 is MNHNS, CDR2 SASEGT, per germline. The CDR3 loop spans 15 amino acids. Trimming pared 5 bases from V and 5 bases from J, leaving 18 bases between. CDR3 protein: CASSLQRGSLYGYTF. The CDR3 coding sequence is TGTGCCAGCAGTCTTCAAAGGGGAAGCCTTTATGGCTACACCTTC.

The chain joins TRBV4-1 to TRBJ1-2; the match to TRBD1 covers 7 bases. The CDR3 sequence is 13 residues long. Unmatched junction bases numbered 8, after V lost 4 bases and J lost 9 bases. Germline V gene data show CDR1 as MGHRA and CDR2 as YSYEKL. DNA for the CDR3: TGCGCCAGCAGCCCTCAGGGGGTGGAGAGCTACACCTTC. Its protein product is CASSPQGVESYTF.

Here the CDR3 DNA reads TGTGCCAGCAGCTTTGGACTAGCGGGAGTCGAGCAGTACTTC. This encodes CASSFGLAGVEQYF. This chain uses TRBV7-2 with TRBJ2-7; TRBD2 matches at 13 bases. The germline gives CDR1 SGHTA, CDR2 FQGNSA. J lost 6 bases, V lost 3 bases, and 2 bases had no gene match. The CDR3 totals 14 residues.

CDR3 coding DNA: TGCGCCAGCAGCCCAACCCAACAGGGTTCTAGCACAGATACGCAGTATTTT. It yields the protein CASSPTQQGSSTDTQYF. V usage is TRBV5-1 and J usage is TRBJ2-3, with a weak D call TRBD1 (6 bases). V gave up 4 bases and J gave up 0 bases, with 18 bases separating them. Germline V CDR1 and CDR2: SGHRS, YFSETQ. The CDR3 has 17 amino acids.

V gene TRBV30 combines with J gene TRBJ1-2; D is ambiguous. Germline CDR1 GTSNPN, CDR2 SVGIG (reference sequence). There are 13 residues in the CDR3. Trimming took off 5 bases at V and 4 bases at J, with 14 bases between the two ends. The CDR3 DNA follows: TGTGCCTGGGCGAAGGGAGACGGCTATGGCTACACCTTC. Protein product: CAWAKGDGYGYTF.

The chain combines TRBV5-1 with TRBJ1-4, with TRBD1 matching over 7 bases. Germline V gives CDR1 SGHRS, CDR2 YFSETQ. The CDR3 spans 16 residues. Losses at the gene ends were 4 bases for V and 5 bases for J; bases not matched to a gene: 11. DNA of the CDR3: TGCGCCAGCAGCCCCGGCCACCGGGACAGCAATGAAAAACTGTTTTTT. Its translation is CASSPGHRDSNEKLFF.

V is TRBV19 and J is TRBJ2-7; D is possibly TRBD1 (6 bases). This CDR3 is 13 amino acids long. The V and J ends lost 8 bases and 0 bases respectively, with 11 bases between them. Germline V gene sequence: CDR1 LNHDA, CDR2 SQIVND (reference sequence). DNA for the CDR3: TGTGCCAGTGGGGTGACAGGCTCCTACGAGCAGTACTTC. Translated: CASGVTGSYEQYF.

This sequence joins TRBV15 and TRBJ2-2, with D possibly TRBD2 on 5 matching bases. CDR3 length equals 15 residues. The germline CDR1 and CDR2 sequences are LNHNV and YYDKDF (reference sequence). Between the trimmed V and J ends, which lost 1 base and 5 bases, there was a span of 11 bases. CDR3 amino acids: CATSRGGSWTGELFF. The CDR3 DNA reads TGTGCCACCAGCAGAGGAGGGAGTTGGACCGGGGAGCTGTTTTTT.

The table lists this clone with a count of one. The rearrangement joins TRBV5-6 to TRBJ2-5; TRBD2 matches 8 bases. Looked up from germline, CDR1 is SGHDT and CDR2 is YYEEEE. The CDR3 is 16 residues long. V lost 4 bases, J lost 1 base, and 9 bases stayed unmatched. In nucleotides, the CDR3 is TGTGCCAGCAGCCCCCGTAAGCTAGCGGGCCAAGAGACCCAGTACTTC. Translating it yields CASSPRKLAGQETQYF.

The chain joins TRBV6-4 to TRBJ2-7; no clear D gene. This CDR3 has 13 amino acids. V lost 10 bases and J 6 bases, leaving 19 bases between the germline ends. Germline V lookup: CDR1 MRHNA, CDR2 SNTAGT. CDR3 amino acids: CAIRWRKRPEQYF. CDR3 nucleotide sequence: TGTGCCATACGATGGAGAAAGAGACCCGAGCAGTACTTC.

This chain connects TRBV19 to TRBJ1-5; D gene unclear. Germline V lookup: CDR1 LNHDA, CDR2 SQIVND (reference sequence). V gave up 3 bases and J gave up 1 base, with 13 bases separating them. There are 16 residues in the CDR3. In DNA, the CDR3 is TGTGCCAGTAGTATCGAACGCGTTTTGAGCAATCAGCCCCAGCATTTT. Translating it yields CASSIERVLSNQPQHF.

J is TRBJ2-7 and V is TRBV27; tentative D call: TRBD1 (6 bases). The V end lost 3 bases, the J end lost 2 bases, and 8 bases lay between the germline ends. The CDR3 spans 13 residues. Germline CDR1 reads MNHEY; CDR2 reads SMNVEV (reference sequence). Written as DNA, the CDR3 is TGTGCCAGCAGTTTGGGGGCCGCCTACGAGCAGTACTTC. Its protein is CASSLGAAYEQYF.

The chain uses TRBV6-5 and TRBJ1-4; the match to TRBD1 covers 7 bases. Germline lookup yields CDR1 MNHEY and CDR2 SVGAGI. Trimming cost V 5 bases and J 8 bases; bases outside gene matches: 8. The CDR3 has 14 residues. The chain's CDR3 is CASSLQGGGEKLFF. The CDR3 coding sequence is TGTGCCAGCAGTCTTCAGGGGGGTGGGGAAAAACTGTTTTTT.

The chain has TRBV6-6 and TRBJ1-3, with 9 bases matching TRBD1. J was trimmed by 4 bases and V by 5 bases; bases with no gene match: 6. The germline V gene has CDR1 MNHNY and CDR2 SVGAGI (reference sequence). CDR3 length equals 15 residues. CDR3 coding DNA: TGTGCCAGCAGTCGGGACAGGGTTAGGGGAAACACCATATATTTT. Residues: CASSRDRVRGNTIYF.